This TCR beta chain was captured by sequencing in a study of blood T cells in healthy people across ages. Primed by a sample-barcoded 5' primer and a J-beta primer mix, a second PCR proceeded for 7 to 11 cycles. Sequencing recovered at least 2.5 million CDR3-containing paired-end reads from each sample. TCRdb fed the 5' RACE reads into MiXCR, producing one record per CDR3 protein. The data hold 800,000 to 1,300,000 distinct CDR3 sequences, with approximately 25% observed a single time. The same sample was also used in a study of T cells of mothers and their children. This second report adds: The cDNA synthesis received all extracted RNA, at approximately 1.5 ug per 15 ul. Thymic selection, a shaping force on TCR recombination output, acts similarly in related and unrelated pairs.

The material sequenced was blood. The clonotype originates from a girl aged 2 to 9 in good health.

The CDR3 coding sequence is TGCGCCAGCAGCAAATCACAGGTGCAGTTCTTC. Translating it yields CASSKSQVQFF. The rearrangement links TRBV5-1 to TRBJ2-1, with D possibly matching TRBD1 (5 bases). Germline V gene lookup returns CDR1 SGHRS and CDR2 YFSETQ. V lost 4 bases to trimming and J lost 12 bases, with 11 bases between them. CDR3 length equals 11 residues.